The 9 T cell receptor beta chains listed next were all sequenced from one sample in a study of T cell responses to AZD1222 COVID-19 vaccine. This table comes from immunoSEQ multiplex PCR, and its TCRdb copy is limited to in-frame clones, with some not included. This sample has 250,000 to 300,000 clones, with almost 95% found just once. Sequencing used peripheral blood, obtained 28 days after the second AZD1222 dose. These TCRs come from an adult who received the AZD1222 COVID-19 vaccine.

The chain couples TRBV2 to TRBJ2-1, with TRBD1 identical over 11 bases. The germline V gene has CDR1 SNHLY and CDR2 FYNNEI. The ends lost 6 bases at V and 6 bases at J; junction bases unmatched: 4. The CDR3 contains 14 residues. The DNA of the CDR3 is TGTGCCAGCAGCCCCGGGACAGGGGGCAATGAGCAGTTCTTC. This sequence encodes CASSPGTGGNEQFF.

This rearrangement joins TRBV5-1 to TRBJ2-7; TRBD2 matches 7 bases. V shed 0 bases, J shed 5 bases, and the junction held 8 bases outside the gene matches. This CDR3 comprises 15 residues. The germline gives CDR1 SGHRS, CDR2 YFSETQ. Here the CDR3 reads CASSLAGREVDEQYF. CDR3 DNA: TGCGCCAGCAGCTTGGCCGGTCGGGAGGTCGACGAGCAGTACTTC.

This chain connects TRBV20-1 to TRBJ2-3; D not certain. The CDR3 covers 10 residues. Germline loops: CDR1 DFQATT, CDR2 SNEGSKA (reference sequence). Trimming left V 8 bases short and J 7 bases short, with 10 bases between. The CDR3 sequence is CSTKRYTQYF. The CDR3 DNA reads TGCAGTACGAAGCGCTATACGCAGTATTTT.

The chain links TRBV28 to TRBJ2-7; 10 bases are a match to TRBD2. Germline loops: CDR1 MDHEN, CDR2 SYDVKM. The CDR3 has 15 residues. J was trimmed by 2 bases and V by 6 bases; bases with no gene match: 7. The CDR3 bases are TGTGCCAGCAGCCTAGCGGGAGTTGGGGCCTACGAGCAGTACTTC. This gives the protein CASSLAGVGAYEQYF.

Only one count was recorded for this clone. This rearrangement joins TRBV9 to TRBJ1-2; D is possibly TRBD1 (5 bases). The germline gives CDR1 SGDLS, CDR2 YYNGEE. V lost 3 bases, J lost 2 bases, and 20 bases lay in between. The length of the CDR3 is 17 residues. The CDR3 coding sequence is TGTGCCAGCAGCGCCAGGGTGGCAGGCGGGGGGAACTATGGCTACACCTTC. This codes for CASSARVAGGGNYGYTF.

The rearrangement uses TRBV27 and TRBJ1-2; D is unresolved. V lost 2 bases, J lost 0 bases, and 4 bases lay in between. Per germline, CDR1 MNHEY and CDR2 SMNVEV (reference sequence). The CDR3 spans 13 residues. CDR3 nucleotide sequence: TGTGCCAGCAGTTTAGTAGCTAACTATGGCTACACCTTC. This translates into CASSLVANYGYTF.

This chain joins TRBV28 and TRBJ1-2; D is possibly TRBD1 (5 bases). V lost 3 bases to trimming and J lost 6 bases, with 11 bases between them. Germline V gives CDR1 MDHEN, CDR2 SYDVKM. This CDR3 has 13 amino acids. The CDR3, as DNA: TGTGCCAGCAGTTTGTTCAGGGAAGATGGCTACACCTTC. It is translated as CASSLFREDGYTF.

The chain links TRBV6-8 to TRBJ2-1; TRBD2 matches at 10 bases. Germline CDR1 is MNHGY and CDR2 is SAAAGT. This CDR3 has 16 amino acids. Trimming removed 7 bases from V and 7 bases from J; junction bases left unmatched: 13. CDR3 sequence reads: CASTLRAGGPGNEQFF. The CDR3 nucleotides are TGTGCCAGCACCTTAAGAGCGGGAGGGCCGGGTAATGAGCAGTTCTTC.

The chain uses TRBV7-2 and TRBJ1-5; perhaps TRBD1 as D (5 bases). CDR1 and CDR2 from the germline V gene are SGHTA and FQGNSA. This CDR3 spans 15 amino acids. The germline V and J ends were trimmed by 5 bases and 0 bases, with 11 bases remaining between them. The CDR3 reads CASSPRAGSNQPQHF. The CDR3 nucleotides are TGTGCCAGCAGCCCCAGGGCGGGTAGCAATCAGCCCCAGCATTTT. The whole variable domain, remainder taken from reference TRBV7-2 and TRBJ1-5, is GAGVSQSPSNKVTEKGKDVELRCDPISGHTALYWYRQSLGQGLEFLIYFQGNSAPDKSGLPSDRFSAERTGGSVSTLTIQRTQQEDSAVYLCASSPRAGSNQPQHFGDGTRLSIL.